This TCR beta chain is from a study of blood T cell repertoires in COVID-19. Original methodology: Counts of nucleated cells, estimated from reference gene primer amplification, were obtained. Assay used: immunoSEQ multiplex PCR; TCRdb lists only in-frame clones, some missing. The V and J calls and clone size are taken from that table; D and trimming were inferred from the DNA. The sample carries approximately 500,000 clones, about 89% recorded once. This CDR3 is 15 amino acids long. The V gene's germline CDR1 is PRHDT and CDR2 FYEKMQ (reference sequence). Trimming cost V 5 bases and J 2 bases, with 16 bases left between them.

Material for sequencing was peripheral blood. The origin of this receptor is a woman between 45 and 65 years old with COVID-19, enrolled during active disease. This sequence joins TRBV13 and TRBJ2-7, with TRBD2 as a possible D gene (7 bases). CDR3 protein: CASSPGRGGTYEQYF. The DNA of the CDR3 is TGTGCCAGCAGCCCGGGGAGGGGGGGGACCTACGAGCAGTACTTC.